The next 22 T cell receptor beta chains were all read from a single sample in a study of blood T cell repertoires in COVID-19. Assay used: immunoSEQ multiplex PCR; TCRdb lists only in-frame clones, some missing. Among 97,000 or so clones listed, 85% to 90% were seen once. Sequencing was carried out using peripheral blood. The receptors shown here come from a man between 50 and 59 years old with active or convalescent COVID-19.

The chain has TRBV10-3 and TRBJ2-3; 15 nucleotides align to TRBD2. V shed 8 bases and J 0 bases; nucleotides not matched to a gene: 6. CDR1 is ENHRY and CDR2 is SYGVKD in the germline V gene. The length of the CDR3 is 17 residues. CDR3 protein: CAIGGTSGGTSTDTQYF. CDR3 DNA sequence: TGTGCCATCGGTGGGACTAGCGGGGGGACGAGCACAGATACGCAGTATTTT.

The chain is built from TRBV18 and TRBJ2-1; D is uncertain. Trimming shortened V by 3 bases and J by 9 bases, and 12 bases separated the two germline ends. Germline CDR1 reads KGHSH; CDR2 reads LQKENI. CDR3 length equals 13 residues. CDR3 sequence: CASSPLGPGEQFF. The CDR3 bases are TGTGCCAGCTCACCGCTTGGGCCAGGTGAGCAGTTCTTC.

This clone occurred once. V is TRBV10-3 and J is TRBJ2-7, with 9 bases aligning to TRBD1. J was trimmed by 1 base and V by 7 bases; bases with no gene match: 8. The CDR3 runs to 15 residues. CDR1 ENHRY and CDR2 SYGVKD come from the germline V gene. The CDR3 loop is CAITPTGQGSYEQYV. CDR3 DNA sequence: TGTGCCATCACCCCAACGGGACAGGGATCCTACGAGCAGTACGTC.

The chain combines TRBV24-1 with TRBJ2-1; 8 nucleotides match TRBD1. CDR1 is KGHDR, CDR2 SFDVKD, per germline. V lost 8 bases to trimming and J lost 9 bases; unmatched junction nucleotides: 8. The CDR3 runs 13 residues. CDR3 nucleotides: TGTGCCACCATGGGGACAGGCCGTGGTGAGCAGTTCTTC. This codes for CATMGTGRGEQFF.

With respect to this clone: Distinct nucleotide sequences in the sample also encode this CDR3. The V call is TRBV9, the J call TRBJ2-6; the match to TRBD1 covers 8 bases. Germline assignment: CDR1 SGDLS and CDR2 YYNGEE. CDR3 length equals 19 residues. The trim removed 2 bases at V and 0 bases at J, leaving 10 bases unmatched. The CDR3 region is CASSVSAGQDYSGANVLTF. CDR3 nucleotides: TGTGCCAGCAGCGTTTCCGCGGGACAGGACTACTCTGGGGCCAACGTCCTGACTTTC.

The J gene is TRBJ1-4, the V gene TRBV6-5; D remains ambiguous. The V and J ends lost 8 bases and 4 bases respectively, with 8 bases between them. CDR1 MNHEY and CDR2 SVGAGI come from the germline V gene. This CDR3 has 12 residues. CDR3 amino acids: CASAPGNEKLFF. CDR3 in DNA: TGTGCCAGCGCTCCGGGTAATGAAAAACTGTTTTTT.

V is TRBV24-1 and J is TRBJ2-2, with 8 bases aligning to TRBD1. The germline V gene encodes CDR1 KGHDR and CDR2 SFDVKD. The trim removed 9 bases at V and 5 bases at J, leaving 7 bases unmatched. This CDR3 spans 14 amino acids. Here the CDR3 reads CATADRVETGELFF. The CDR3 coding sequence is TGTGCCACCGCGGACAGGGTAGAGACCGGGGAGCTGTTTTTT.

This chain connects TRBV27 to TRBJ1-5; D is undetermined. Trimming left V 7 bases short and J 3 bases short, with 7 bases between. Germline values: CDR1 MNHEY, CDR2 SMNVEV (reference sequence). The length of the CDR3 is 12 residues. CDR3 amino acids: CASIPNNQPQHF. The CDR3 nucleotides read TGTGCCAGCATCCCCAACAATCAGCCCCAGCATTTT.

The chain employs TRBV7-8 and TRBJ1-2; possibly TRBD1 for D (6 bases). CDR1 and CDR2 (germline): SGHVS, FQNEAQ. The CDR3 has 13 amino acids. V was shortened by 3 bases and J by 5 bases, with 10 bases between the two germline ends. The CDR3 loop is CASSFGQSYGYTF. The CDR3 bases are TGTGCCAGCAGCTTCGGACAGAGTTATGGCTACACCTTC.

This chain joins TRBV19 and TRBJ1-1; 9 nucleotides match TRBD1. With V trimmed by 6 bases and J by 5 bases, 4 bases remained unmatched. CDR1 LNHDA and CDR2 SQIVND come from the germline V gene (reference sequence). The CDR3 spans 13 residues. For the CDR3, the DNA is TGTGCCAGTAGAGGGACAGGGAAGACTGAAGCTTTCTTT. It specifies CASRGTGKTEAFF. Drawing the rest from reference TRBV19 and TRBJ1-1, the complete variable domain is DGGITQSPKYLFRKEGQNVTLSCEQNLNHDAMYWYRQDPGQGLRLIYYSQIVNDFQKGDIAEGYSVSREKKESFPLTVTSAQKNPTAFYLCASRGTGKTEAFFGQGTRLTVV.

The chain recombines TRBV7-9 with TRBJ2-1; 14 bases fit TRBD2. With V trimmed by 5 bases and J by 7 bases, 4 bases remained unmatched. The CDR3 is made up of 15 amino acids. The V gene's germline CDR1 is SEHNR and CDR2 FQNEAQ (reference sequence). The CDR3 is CASSPRLAGGNEQFF. CDR3 bases: TGTGCCAGCAGCCCACGACTAGCGGGGGGGAATGAGCAGTTCTTC.

V is TRBV28 and J is TRBJ2-7; 7 bases fit TRBD1. The junction had 10 bases not matched to a gene; V was cut back by 7 bases and J by 7 bases. The V gene's germline CDR1 is MDHEN and CDR2 SYDVKM. This CDR3 has 13 amino acids. CDR3 nucleotides: TGTGCCAGCACCACCGGGACAGTTCGGGAGCAGTACTTC. It yields the protein CASTTGTVREQYF.

This clone was seen only once. The gene calls are TRBV28 and TRBJ1-2; 7 bases align to TRBD1. CDR1 and CDR2 (germline): MDHEN, SYDVKM. The V gene end was trimmed by 4 bases and the J gene end by 3 bases; junction bases not matched to a gene: 2. The CDR3 runs 13 residues. CDR3 nucleotides: TGTGCCAGCAGTTCGGACAGGTACTATGGCTACACCTTC. It yields the protein CASSSDRYYGYTF.

The J gene is TRBJ2-7, the V gene TRBV28; D is unclear. Germline V gives CDR1 MDHEN, CDR2 SYDVKM. V was pared by 3 bases and J by 2 bases, with 8 bases between. The length of the CDR3 is 13 residues. The CDR3 spells CASSFPLTYEQYF. CDR3 coding DNA: TGTGCCAGCAGTTTCCCTCTTACCTACGAGCAGTACTTC.

The chain uses TRBV20-1 and TRBJ2-3, with D unresolved. CDR1 is DFQATT, CDR2 SNEGSKA, per germline (reference sequence). There are 10 residues in the CDR3. Trimming took off 6 bases at V and 6 bases at J, with 7 bases between the two ends. The CDR3: CSAVVDTQYF. For the CDR3, the DNA is TGCAGTGCGGTAGTGGATACGCAGTATTTT.

V and J are TRBV12-3 or TRBV12-4 and TRBJ1-3, with D unresolved. This CDR3 region has 13 residues. The ends were cut back, 4 bases at V and 4 bases at J, with 8 bases in the middle. The CDR3 sequence: CASSSQIGNTIYF. In nucleotides, the CDR3 is TGTGCCAGCAGTTCCCAGATCGGAAACACCATATATTTT.

The V and J genes are TRBV12-3 or TRBV12-4 and TRBJ2-1; D gene uncertain. V dropped 3 bases and J dropped 9 bases, with 6 bases sitting between them. The CDR3 length is 11 residues. CDR3 sequence (DNA): TGTGCCAGCAGTTTTACGGGTGAGCAGTTCTTC. Translating gives CASSFTGEQFF.

The rearrangement links TRBV27 to TRBJ1-2, with D possibly matching TRBD1 (6 bases). CDR3 length: 14 amino acids. Between the trimmed V and J ends, which lost 6 bases and 5 bases, there was a span of 16 bases. The germline V gene has CDR1 MNHEY and CDR2 SMNVEV (reference sequence). In DNA, the CDR3 is TGTGCCAGCAGCTTAGACAGGCAGAGTTATGGCTACACCTTC. Protein product: CASSLDRQSYGYTF.

The J gene is TRBJ2-6, the V gene TRBV19; possible D gene TRBD1, 5 bases. The CDR3 is 20 amino acids. V gave up 3 bases and J gave up 0 bases, with 21 bases separating them. CDR1 LNHDA and CDR2 SQIVND come from the germline V gene (reference sequence). This chain's CDR3 is CASSIKWYQQASSGANVLTF. Here the CDR3 DNA reads TGTGCCAGTAGTATCAAGTGGTATCAACAGGCCAGCTCTGGGGCCAACGTCCTGACTTTC.

Here the CDR3 reads CASSPAGAPQETQYF. CDR3 sequence (DNA): TGTGCCAGCTCACCAGCGGGGGCGCCTCAAGAGACCCAGTACTTC. This chain connects TRBV18 to TRBJ2-5; tentative D call: TRBD2 (7 bases). Germline lookup yields CDR1 KGHSH and CDR2 LQKENI. This CDR3 has 15 residues. V was shortened by 2 bases and J by 2 bases, with 12 bases between the two germline ends.

This clone has a handful of counts. This chain links TRBV19 with TRBJ2-7; a possible D gene is TRBD2 (5 bases). There are 15 residues in the CDR3. V lost 0 bases and J 0 bases, leaving 9 bases between the germline ends. CDR1 and CDR2 (germline): LNHDA, SQIVND (reference sequence). In DNA, the CDR3 is TGTGCCAGTAGTATAGACGGTGGGAGCTCCTACGAGCAGTACGTC. This translates into CASSIDGGSSYEQYV.

The chain uses TRBV7-2 and TRBJ2-1; TRBD2 matches at 13 bases. V trimming: 5 bases; J trimming: 9 bases; junction bases outside the gene matches: 10. The CDR3 covers 16 residues. Germline CDR1 and CDR2: SGHTA and FQGNSA. CDR3 in DNA: TGTGCCAGCAGCATATCGGGGACTAGCGGGACGGTTGAGCAGTTCTTC. It is translated as CASSISGTSGTVEQFF.